This TCR beta chain was sequenced for a study of blood T cell repertoires in COVID-19. On the study more broadly: PBMCs, B-cell-depleted T cells, or T cells provided the cDNA or gDNA that made up the material.

The sample holds a few counts of this clone. Authors' analysis steps: Reference gene primer amplification gave nucleated cell count estimates. The data were produced by immunoSEQ multiplex PCR, yet TCRdb's version contains in-frame clones alone and is incomplete. The DNA gave D and trimming, while V, J and clone size come from that table. Seen here are approximately 200,000 clones, roughly 89% observed once, and the top ten hold about 9.4%. Between the trimmed V and J ends, which lost 5 bases and 0 bases, there was a span of 11 bases. Germline V gene sequence: CDR1 SGHTA, CDR2 FQGTGA. CDR3 length equals 15 residues.

The sequencing input was PBMCs or T cells enriched from blood (not recorded which). The clonotype was recovered from a young man with acute COVID-19. This chain connects TRBV7-3 to TRBJ2-1, with D maybe TRBD2 (6 bases). The CDR3: CASSLLAVSYNEQFF. The CDR3 DNA is TGTGCCAGCAGCCTATTAGCGGTCTCCTACAATGAGCAGTTCTTC.